This T cell receptor (beta chain) was identified during a study of blood T cell repertoires in COVID-19. For the study at large: Samples came from the United States, Italy and Spain, spanning acute and convalescent COVID-19. Sample material is recorded as cDNA or gDNA derived from T cells, B-cell-depleted T cells, or PBMCs.

CDR1 is MGHRA, CDR2 YSYEKL, per germline. The V gene lost 2 bases and the J gene lost 7 bases, with 12 bases spanning the gap. CDR3 length equals 14 residues. In the study's own analysis: Reference gene primer amplification gave nucleated cell count estimates. TCRdb's table, derived via immunoSEQ multiplex PCR, lists solely in-frame clones and lacks some. V and J calls and clone size come straight from that table; D and trimming were deduced from the DNA. The sample shows roughly 32,000 clones, 77% of them seen only once. The V and J genes are TRBV4-1 and TRBJ1-5; no clear D gene. Sequencing was carried out using peripheral blood. This TCR was sampled from a human donor in a cohort sampled during active COVID-19. In nucleotides, the CDR3 is TGCGCCAGCAGCCAATTCAGGTTAGGACAGCCCCAGCATTTT. It yields the protein CASSQFRLGQPQHF.